These 5 T cell receptor beta chains were sequenced from one sample in a study. TCRdb fed the 5' RACE reads into MiXCR, producing one record per CDR3 protein. The sample yields 30,000 or so distinct CDR3 sequences, 24% seen once. Sequenced input: memory CD4+ T cells sorted from blood. Regarding subset: memory CD4+ T cells, CD4+CD45RO+CD25-. The receptors shown here come from a female donor with breast cancer.

This clonotype occurred many times. This chain uses TRBV7-6 with TRBJ2-7; D not resolved. From germline, CDR1 is SGHVS and CDR2 FNYEAQ. The CDR3 extends over 13 amino acids. V lost 0 bases to trimming and J lost 3 bases, with 6 bases between them. The CDR3 loop reads CASSLATDYEQYF. The CDR3 DNA sequence: TGTGCCAGCAGCTTAGCAACAGACTACGAGCAGTACTTC.

This clonotype was seen a few times. The gene calls are TRBV5-6 and TRBJ2-3, with 10 bases matching TRBD2. Germline trimming cut 0 bases from V and 4 bases from J; bases unmatched to any gene: 2. Germline V lookup: CDR1 SGHDT, CDR2 YYEEEE. The CDR3 extends over 15 amino acids. Written as DNA, the CDR3 is TGTGCCAGCAGCTTGGCACTAGCGGGGTCAGATACGCAGTATTTT. It translates to CASSLALAGSDTQYF.

Ten or more counts support this clonotype. J is TRBJ2-3 and V is TRBV20-1; 7 positions match TRBD1. The germline CDR1 and CDR2 sequences are DFQATT and SNEGSKA (reference sequence). The CDR3 consists of 15 residues. V gave up 1 base and J gave up 4 bases; unmatched junction bases: 8. CDR3 nucleotide sequence: TGCAGTGCTAGAGCCCTACAGGGGCCGGCAGATACGCAGTATTTT. Translating it yields CSARALQGPADTQYF.

This clonotype was seen more than once but under ten times. This chain links TRBV4-3 with TRBJ2-3; a weak D match, TRBD1 (6 bases). The germline gives CDR1 LGHNA, CDR2 YSLEER. This CDR3 has 16 amino acids. Trimming shortened V by 4 bases and J by 2 bases, and 16 bases separated the two germline ends. CDR3 loop: CASSPWTDDITDTQYF. In nucleotides, the CDR3 is TGCGCCAGCAGCCCTTGGACAGATGATATCACAGATACGCAGTATTTT.

To note about this clonotype: This may come from a read error, since a much larger clone is one base off. The chain links TRBV4-1 to TRBJ1-5; D ambiguous. This CDR3 has 15 residues. The germline V gene encodes CDR1 MGHRA and CDR2 YSYEKL. The CDR3: CAGSQEGSGNQPQHF. CDR3 nucleotides: TGCGCCGGCAGCCAAGAAGGGTCTGGCAATCAGCCCCAGCATTTT.